This TCR beta chain was sequenced in a study of blood T cells in healthy people across ages. Whole-study context: Template switching recovered approximately one barcoded beta molecule for every two T cells. Study-wide findings and caveats: Per million T cells, the diversity of TCR beta decreased roughly linearly as age advanced. Any conclusive comparison of naive versus antigen-experienced cells was prevented by using unsorted PBMCs.

At least 6 micrograms of total RNA were extracted per sample. This clonotype came up a few times. The antigen remains unidentified. Sample-barcoded 5' priming and a J-beta primer mix drove a second PCR of roughly 6 to 12 cycles. TCRdb analysed the 5' RACE reads with MiXCR anew, one entry per CDR3 protein. The sample holds 1.5 million to 2 million distinct CDR3 sequences, 35% to 50% seen once. Sequenced input: blood. The TCR sequence derives from a human donor in good health.

As DNA, the CDR3 is TGTGCCAGCAGTACCCCTGCGGGCACTCTCAATGAGCAGTTCTTC. This encodes CASSTPAGTLNEQFF. The chain is built from TRBV27 and TRBJ2-1, with D possibly TRBD2 on 5 matching bases. This CDR3 has 15 amino acids. Germline V CDR1 and CDR2: MNHEY, SMNVEV (reference sequence). V was pared by 5 bases and J by 6 bases, with 17 bases between.